These 5 T cell receptor beta chains originate from one sample sequenced in a study of radiotherapy plus CTLA-4 blockade in lung cancer. The data were produced by immunoSEQ multiplex PCR, yet TCRdb's version contains in-frame clones alone and is incomplete. The sample consists of around 56,000 clones, 70% to 80% of them appearing once. The source was peripheral blood, collected from a patient treated with radiotherapy plus ipilimumab. These receptors originate from a human donor with non-small cell lung cancer who had a complete response to radiotherapy plus ipilimumab.

This chain joins TRBV9 and TRBJ2-7; tentatively, D is TRBD2 (6 bases). CDR3 size: 13 residues. Germline V gene sequence: CDR1 SGDLS, CDR2 YYNGEE. V gave up 4 bases and J gave up 3 bases, with 11 bases separating them. The DNA for the CDR3 is TGTGCCAGCAGCCCTGGACTAAGCTACGAGCAGTACTTC. Protein sequence: CASSPGLSYEQYF.

This chain uses TRBV7-2 with TRBJ2-7; D not certain. Germline V gene lookup returns CDR1 SGHTA and CDR2 FQGNSA. The CDR3 runs to 12 residues. Deletions cut 2 bases from V and 4 bases from J, with 6 bases between. CDR3 amino acids: CASSLNLYEQYF. Written as DNA, the CDR3 is TGTGCCAGCAGCTTAAACCTATACGAGCAGTACTTC.

The CDR3 bases are TGTGCCATCAGTGAGTACCGGACTAGCGGGAGAGCAGATACGCAGTATTTT. It specifies CAISEYRTSGRADTQYF. The chain employs TRBV10-3 and TRBJ2-3; 13 nucleotides line up with TRBD2. CDR3 length: 17 residues. CDR1 and CDR2 from the germline V gene are ENHRY and SYGVKD. V lost 1 base and J lost 4; bases outside the gene matches: 5.

The table lists this clone with a count of one. The chain uses TRBV5-1 and TRBJ1-1; 12 positions match TRBD1. CDR1 SGHRS and CDR2 YFSETQ come from the germline V gene. The CDR3 is 15 amino acids. J gave up 3 bases and V 4 bases, and 4 bases lay outside the gene matches. The CDR3 protein is CASSPGDRGHTEAFF. CDR3 coding DNA: TGCGCCAGCAGCCCGGGGGACAGGGGGCACACTGAAGCTTTCTTT.

This clone came up a few times. This chain connects TRBV28 to TRBJ1-1; TRBD1 is a possible D gene (6 bases). The CDR3 totals 18 residues. CDR1 is MDHEN and CDR2 is SYDVKM in the germline V gene. Trimming pared 8 bases from V and 0 bases from J, leaving 25 bases between. The DNA of the CDR3 is TGTGCCAGCCTTGCCGACAGGACGACAAAAAAGCTGAACACTGAAGCTTTCTTT. It specifies CASLADRTTKKLNTEAFF.